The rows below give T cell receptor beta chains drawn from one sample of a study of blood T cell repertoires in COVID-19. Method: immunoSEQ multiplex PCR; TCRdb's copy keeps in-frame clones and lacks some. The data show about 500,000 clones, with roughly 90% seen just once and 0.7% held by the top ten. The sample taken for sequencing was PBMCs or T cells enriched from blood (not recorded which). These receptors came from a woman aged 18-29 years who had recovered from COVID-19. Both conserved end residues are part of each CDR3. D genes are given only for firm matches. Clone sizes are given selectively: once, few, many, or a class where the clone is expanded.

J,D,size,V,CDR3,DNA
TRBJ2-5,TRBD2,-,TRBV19,CASSPRLAESFQETQYF,TGTGCCAGTAGTCCCCGACTAGCGGAGTCTTTCCAAGAGACCCAGTACTTC
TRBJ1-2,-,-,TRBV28,CASSLADYGYTF,TGTGCCAGCAGTTTGGCAGACTATGGCTACACCTTC
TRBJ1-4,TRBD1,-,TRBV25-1,CASSLKGDRGEKLFF,TGTGCCAGCAGCCTTAAGGGGGACAGGGGCGAGAAACTGTTTTTT
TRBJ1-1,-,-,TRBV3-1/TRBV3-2,CASSQEETGTEAFF,TGTGCCAGCAGCCAAGAGGAAACGGGCACTGAAGCTTTCTTT
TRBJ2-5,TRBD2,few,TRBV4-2,CASSQEGAGGLETQYF,TGTGCCAGCAGCCAAGAGGGTGCGGGGGGGTTAGAGACCCAGTACTTC
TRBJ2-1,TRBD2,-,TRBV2,CASAGGPGDEQFF,TGTGCCAGCGCGGGGGGGCCTGGGGATGAGCAGTTCTTC
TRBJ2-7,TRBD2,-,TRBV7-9,CASRWGEGEQYF,TGTGCCAGCAGATGGGGGGAGGGCGAGCAGTACTTC
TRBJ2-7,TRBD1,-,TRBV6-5,CASSPGTGVGEQYF,TGTGCCAGCAGTCCAGGGACAGGGGTGGGGGAGCAGTACTTC
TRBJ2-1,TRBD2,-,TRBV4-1,CASSRRGAGFEYNEQFF,TGCGCCAGCAGCCGCCGGGGAGCGGGGTTCGAGTACAATGAGCAGTTCTTC
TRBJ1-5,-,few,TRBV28,CASRGSKHGQPQHF,TGTGCCAGCAGGGGTAGCAAGCACGGTCAGCCCCAGCATTTT
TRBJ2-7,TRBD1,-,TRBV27,CASSLLGQGTEQYF,TGTGCCAGCAGTTTATTGGGACAGGGGACCGAGCAGTACTTC
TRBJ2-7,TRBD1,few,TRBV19,CASSITGGDYEQYF,TGTGCCAGTAGTATAACAGGGGGTGACTACGAGCAGTACTTC
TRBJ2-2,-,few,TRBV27,CASRLREWGELFF,TGTGCCAGCAGATTGCGTGAGTGGGGGGAGCTGTTTTTT
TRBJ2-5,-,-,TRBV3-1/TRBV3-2,CASSQGEDGQTQYF,TGTGCCAGCAGCCAAGGGGAGGACGGGCAGACCCAGTACTTC
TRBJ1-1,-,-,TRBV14,CASSQEAGSTEAFF,TGTGCCAGCAGCCAAGAGGCAGGCTCCACTGAAGCTTTCTTT
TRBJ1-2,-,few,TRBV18,CASSPSGAEANYGYTF,TGTGCCAGCTCACCTTCTGGGGCAGAAGCTAACTATGGCTACACCTTC
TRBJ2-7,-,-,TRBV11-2,CASSLTPSVVYEQYF,TGTGCCAGCAGCCTAACTCCTAGCGTTGTCTACGAGCAGTACTTC